This T cell receptor (beta chain) was sequenced during a study of T cell responses to AZD1222 COVID-19 vaccine. General study points: Seropositive at baseline were only a handful of AZD1222 recipients. Vaccine-related CD4 TCRs covered spike, predominating at 160-218 and 743-854. Of spike-specific TCRs, nearly half reportedly target regions left unmutated in variants. Clonal diversity was possibly underestimated, and the donors were mostly white British, with more females.

The method was immunoSEQ multiplex PCR; TCRdb's version includes in-frame clones alone and lacks a portion of them. The sample lists 90,000 to 150,000 clones, 85% to 90% occurring once. Between the trimmed V and J ends, which lost 0 bases and 5 bases, there was a span of 14 bases. This CDR3 has 15 amino acids. From germline, CDR1 is SGHRS and CDR2 YFSETQ. As for this clone: What it recognizes is unknown.

The specimen comprised peripheral blood, sampled on day 0 of AZD1222 vaccination. The chain combines TRBV5-1 with TRBJ1-1; D remains unclear. This sequence was found in an adult in good health. The CDR3 loop is CASSLAVDLRTEAFF. The CDR3 bases are TGCGCCAGCAGCTTGGCCGTAGACCTGAGGACTGAAGCTTTCTTT.